The 4 T cell receptor beta chains in this list originate from one sample, sequenced in a study of CD8 T cells in ankylosing spondylitis (TCRdb year 2017). Library preparation was by 5' RACE. Sequencing instrument: Illumina HiSeq 2500. TCRdb reprocessing: public reads trimmed at Q25 with fastp, clones called with MiXCR, in-frame beta chains kept. Rows matching on CDR3 protein sequence are summarized as one entry with the most common DNA and genes. In this sample the table shows under 450,000 distinct CDR3 sequences, approximately 20% of which occur a single time. The leading ten clones occupy around 13% of the sample. Sequenced input: blood, either unsorted or a sorted T cell fraction (not recorded which). The receptors originated from a male donor with ankylosing spondylitis or in good health (not recorded which).

This sequence joins TRBV2 and TRBJ1-2, with 7 bases fitting TRBD1. This CDR3 is 14 amino acids long. Germline trimming cut 6 bases from V and 3 bases from J; bases unmatched to any gene: 7. Germline lookup yields CDR1 SNHLY and CDR2 FYNNEI. The DNA of the CDR3 is TGTGCCAGCAGCGACAGGGTCGGAGACTATGGCTACACCTTC. Protein: CASSDRVGDYGYTF.

This clonotype was found many times. The chain uses TRBV10-2 and TRBJ2-1; 9 bases align to TRBD1. The CDR3 spans 16 residues. J lost 4 bases, V lost 0 bases, and 4 bases had no gene match. The V gene's germline CDR1 is WSHSY and CDR2 SAAADI. The CDR3 DNA follows: TGCGCCAGCAGTGAGTCGATGGACAGGGGTTACAATGAGCAGTTCTTC. This translates into CASSESMDRGYNEQFF.

This clonotype was recorded a few times. Here the CDR3 reads CSAIGTAQETQYF. The CDR3 coding sequence is TGCAGTGCGATAGGGACTGCCCAAGAGACCCAGTACTTC. This chain joins TRBV20-1 and TRBJ2-5, with D possibly being TRBD2 (6 bases). The CDR3 runs to 13 residues. Germline lookup yields CDR1 DFQATT and CDR2 SNEGSKA (reference sequence). Trimming shortened V by 6 bases and J by 1 base, and 12 bases separated the two germline ends.

This clonotype has just a few counts. The CDR3 is CASRSAGPNEQFF. The CDR3, as DNA: TGTGCCAGCAGATCGGCGGGGCCCAATGAGCAGTTCTTC. J is TRBJ2-1 and V is TRBV28, with D perhaps matching TRBD2 (6 bases). Germline V gene sequence: CDR1 MDHEN, CDR2 SYDVKM. The CDR3 runs 13 residues. Trimming took off 6 bases at V and 6 bases at J, with 12 bases between the two ends.